The clone carrying this T cell receptor beta chain has a count of ten or more. Germline-derived CDR1 and CDR2 are LNHDA and SQIVND (reference sequence). The CDR3 sequence is 15 residues long. Trimming stripped 7 bases from V and 0 bases from J, with 13 bases between. Hyperthyroidism patients, aged 18 to 65, were newly diagnosed, under 2 months' duration. Thyroid ultrasound, orbital computed tomography, TRAb, serum thyroxine and clinical symptoms formed the basis of diagnosis. The sample comes from a study of Graves' ophthalmopathy and Graves' hyperthyroidism. For repertoire sequencing, the TCR beta CDR3 regions were amplified from RNA transcripts. After a first-round RT-PCR with HTBI primers, a second-round multiplex PCR was run. Each CDR3 protein gets one entry after TCRdb re-called the multiplex PCR reads with MiXCR. The table includes about 420,000 distinct CDR3 sequences, about 21% detected once.

The chain uses TRBV19 and TRBJ1-5, with D uncertain. This clonotype was sampled from a young woman with stable Graves' hyperthyroidism. Specimen: peripheral blood. The CDR3 here is CASTGSIYSNQPQHF. In DNA form, the CDR3 reads TGTGCCAGTACGGGCAGCATCTATAGCAATCAGCCCCAGCATTTT. The whole variable domain, remainder taken from reference TRBV19 and TRBJ1-5, is DGGITQSPKYLFRKEGQNVTLSCEQNLNHDAMYWYRQDPGQGLRLIYYSQIVNDFQKGDIAEGYSVSREKKESFPLTVTSAQKNPTAFYLCASTGSIYSNQPQHFGDGTRLSIL.